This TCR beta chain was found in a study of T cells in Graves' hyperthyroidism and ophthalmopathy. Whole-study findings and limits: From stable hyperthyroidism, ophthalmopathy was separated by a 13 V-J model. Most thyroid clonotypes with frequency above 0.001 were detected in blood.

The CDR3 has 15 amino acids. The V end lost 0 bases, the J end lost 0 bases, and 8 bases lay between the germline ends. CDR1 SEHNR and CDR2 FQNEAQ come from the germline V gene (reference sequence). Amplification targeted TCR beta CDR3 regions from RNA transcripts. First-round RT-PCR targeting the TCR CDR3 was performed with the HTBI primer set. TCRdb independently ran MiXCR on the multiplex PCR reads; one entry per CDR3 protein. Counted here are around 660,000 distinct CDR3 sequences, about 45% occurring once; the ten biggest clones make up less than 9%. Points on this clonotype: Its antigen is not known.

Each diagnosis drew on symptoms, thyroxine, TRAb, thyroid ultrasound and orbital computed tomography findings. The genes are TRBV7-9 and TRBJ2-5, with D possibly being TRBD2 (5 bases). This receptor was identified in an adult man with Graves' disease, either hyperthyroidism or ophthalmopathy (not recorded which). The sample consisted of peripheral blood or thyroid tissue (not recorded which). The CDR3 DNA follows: TGTGCCAGCAGCTTAGCGCCGGACTACCAAGAGACCCAGTACTTC. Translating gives CASSLAPDYQETQYF.